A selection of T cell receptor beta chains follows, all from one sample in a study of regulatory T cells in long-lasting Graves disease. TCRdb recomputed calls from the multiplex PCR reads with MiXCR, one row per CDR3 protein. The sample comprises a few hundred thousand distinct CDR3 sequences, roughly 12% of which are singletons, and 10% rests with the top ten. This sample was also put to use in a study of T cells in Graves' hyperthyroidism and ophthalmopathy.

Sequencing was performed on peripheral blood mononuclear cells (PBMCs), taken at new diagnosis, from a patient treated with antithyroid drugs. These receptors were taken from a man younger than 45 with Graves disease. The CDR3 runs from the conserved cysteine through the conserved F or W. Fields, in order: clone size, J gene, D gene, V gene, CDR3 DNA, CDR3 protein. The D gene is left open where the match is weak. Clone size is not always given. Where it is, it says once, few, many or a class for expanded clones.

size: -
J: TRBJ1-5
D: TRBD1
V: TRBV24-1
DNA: TGTGCCACCAGTGAGGCGACAGGGATCAATCAGCCCCAGCATTTT
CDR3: CATSEATGINQPQHF

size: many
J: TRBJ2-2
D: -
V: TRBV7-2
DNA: TGTGCCAGCAGCTCCCGGGAGAGGTACACCGGGGAGCTGTTTTTT
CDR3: CASSSRERYTGELFF

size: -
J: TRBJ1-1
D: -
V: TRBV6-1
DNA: TGTGCCAGCAGTCTCTCCTTGGACAAATTTTTCTTT
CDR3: CASSLSLDKFFF

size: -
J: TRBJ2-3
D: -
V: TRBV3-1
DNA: TGTGCCAGCAGCCCAGGGGGAACAAGCGGGGGTGCGCAGTATTTT
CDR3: CASSPGGTSGGAQYF

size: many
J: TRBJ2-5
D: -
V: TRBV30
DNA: TGTGCCTGGAACTCGAACGGTGAGACCCAGTACTTC
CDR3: CAWNSNGETQYF

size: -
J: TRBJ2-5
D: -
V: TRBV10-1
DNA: TGCGCCAGCAGTGAGTCGACCCCAGGCGAGACCCAGTACTTC
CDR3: CASSESTPGETQYF

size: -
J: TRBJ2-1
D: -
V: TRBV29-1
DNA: TGCAGCGTTGAAGACGCCCGGGAGTTTCAGTTCTTC
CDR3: CSVEDAREFQFF

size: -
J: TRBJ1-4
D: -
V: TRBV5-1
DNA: TGCGCCAGCAGCTTGATTGGGGCAACTAATGAAAAACTGTTTTTT
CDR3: CASSLIGATNEKLFF

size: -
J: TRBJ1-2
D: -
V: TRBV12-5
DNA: TGTGCTAGTGGACCTTACAGGGAGTCGGAGGGCTACACCTTC
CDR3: CASGPYRESEGYTF

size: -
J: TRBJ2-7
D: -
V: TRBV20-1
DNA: TGCAGTACTACTCGGGGGATTCCCTACGAGCAGTACTTC
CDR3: CSTTRGIPYEQYF

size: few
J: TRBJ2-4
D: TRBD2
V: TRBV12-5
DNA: TGTGCTAGTGCCTCTTTACTAGCGGGAGGGCCGGCCAAAAACATTCAGTACTTC
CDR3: CASASLLAGGPAKNIQYF

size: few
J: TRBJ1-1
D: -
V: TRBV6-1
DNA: TGTGCCGTCTTTCGGACACCGGACACTGAAGCTTTCTTT
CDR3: CAVFRTPDTEAFF

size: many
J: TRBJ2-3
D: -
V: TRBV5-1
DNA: TGCGCCAGCAGTCCCGGGAGAAGGATAGATACGCAGTATTTT
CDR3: CASSPGRRIDTQYF

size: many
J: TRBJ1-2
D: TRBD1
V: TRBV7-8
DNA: TGTGCCAGCAGCTTCGCCCAGGGGGGAACCTATGGCTACACCTTC
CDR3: CASSFAQGGTYGYTF

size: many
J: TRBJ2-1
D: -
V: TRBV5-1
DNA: TGCGCCAGCAGTTATAGACTAGGGCCAACCTACAATGAGCAGTTCTTC
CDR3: CASSYRLGPTYNEQFF

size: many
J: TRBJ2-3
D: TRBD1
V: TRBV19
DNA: TGTGCCAGTAGTGCGACGACAGGGGGCTATTACACAGATACGCAGTATTTT
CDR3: CASSATTGGYYTDTQYF

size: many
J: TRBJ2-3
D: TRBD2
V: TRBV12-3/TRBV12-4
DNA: TGTGCCAGCCTGTCCCCGGCTAGCGGGATCCCAGATACGCAGTATTTT
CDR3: CASLSPASGIPDTQYF

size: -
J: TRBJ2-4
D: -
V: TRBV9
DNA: TGTGCCAGCAGCCCCCCCCTCCAAAACATTCAGTACTTC
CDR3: CASSPPLQNIQYF

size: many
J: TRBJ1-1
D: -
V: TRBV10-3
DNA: TGTGCCATCAGGGACTACCAGAGGGACACTGAAGCTTTCTTT
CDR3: CAIRDYQRDTEAFF

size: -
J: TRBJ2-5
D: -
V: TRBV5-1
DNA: TGCGCCAGCAGCTTCGGGATCCAAGAGACCCAGTACTTC
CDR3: CASSFGIQETQYF

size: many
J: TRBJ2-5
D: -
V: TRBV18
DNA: TGTGCCAGCTCACCGACTATCGGGACCCAGTACTTC
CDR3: CASSPTIGTQYF

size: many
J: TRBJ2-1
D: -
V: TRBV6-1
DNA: TGTGCCAGCAGTCGGTATGAGAGCTCCTACAATGAGCAGTTCTTC
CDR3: CASSRYESSYNEQFF

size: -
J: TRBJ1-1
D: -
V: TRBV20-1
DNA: TGCAGTGCTAGAGGAGGAGCCCTACCGGACAACACTGAAGCTGTCTTT
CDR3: CSARGGALPDNTEAVF

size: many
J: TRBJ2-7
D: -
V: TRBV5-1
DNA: TGCGCCAGTAGGGGGAAGGACGAGCAGTACTTC
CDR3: CASRGKDEQYF

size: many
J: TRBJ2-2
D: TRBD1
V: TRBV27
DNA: TGTGCCAGCAGCTTATCAGGGGGAAGGAACACCGGGGAGCTGTTTTTT
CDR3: CASSLSGGRNTGELFF

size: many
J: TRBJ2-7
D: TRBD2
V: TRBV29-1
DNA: TGCAGCGTTGAACTAGCGGGAGGAAACTACGAGCAGTACTTC
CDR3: CSVELAGGNYEQYF

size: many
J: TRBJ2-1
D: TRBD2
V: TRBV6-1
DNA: TGTGCCATATCCTCGGGACTAGCGGGAGGGCATGAGCAGTTCTTC
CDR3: CAISSGLAGGHEQFF

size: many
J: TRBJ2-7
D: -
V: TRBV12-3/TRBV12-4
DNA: TGTGCCAGCACCTCGAGCGGCTACGAGCAGTACTTC
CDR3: CASTSSGYEQYF

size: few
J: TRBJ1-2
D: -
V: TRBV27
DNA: TGTGCCAGCAGTCCCTATCCGGCGGGGGGAACCCTAGGCTACACCTTC
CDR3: CASSPYPAGGTLGYTF

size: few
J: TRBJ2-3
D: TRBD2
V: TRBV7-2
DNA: TGTGCCAGCAGTCCACTCGATAGGGAAGCGGGAGGGAACACAGATACGCAGTATTTT
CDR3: CASSPLDREAGGNTDTQYF

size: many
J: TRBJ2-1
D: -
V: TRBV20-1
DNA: TGCAGCGCAAATCGGCTAAAGGCCTACAATGAGCAGTTCTTC
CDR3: CSANRLKAYNEQFF

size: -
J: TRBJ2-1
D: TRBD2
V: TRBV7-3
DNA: TGTGCCAGCAGCTTAGGGACTAGCGGGAGGTTTGCCCACAATGAGCAGTTCTTC
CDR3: CASSLGTSGRFAHNEQFF

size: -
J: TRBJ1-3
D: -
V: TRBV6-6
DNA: TGTGCCAGCAGTTCGACGGTCGGAAACACCATATATTTT
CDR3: CASSSTVGNTIYF

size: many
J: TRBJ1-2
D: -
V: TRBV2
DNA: TGTGCCAGCAGTGAAGCGGACCGGCCCCGGGATGGCTACACCTTC
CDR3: CASSEADRPRDGYTF

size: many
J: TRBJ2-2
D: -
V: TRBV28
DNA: TGTGCCAGCAAAGAGCGACTCCTTCCCGGGGAGCTGTTTTTT
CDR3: CASKERLLPGELFF

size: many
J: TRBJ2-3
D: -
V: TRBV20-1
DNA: TGCAGTGCTAGAGATGGAGGGAGAACAGATACGCAGTATTTT
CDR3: CSARDGGRTDTQYF

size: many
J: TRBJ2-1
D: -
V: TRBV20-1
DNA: TGCAGTGCTAGAGCCCTAGGGGGGTCAGGGGCAAGCTACAATGAGCAGTTCTTC
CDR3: CSARALGGSGASYNEQFF

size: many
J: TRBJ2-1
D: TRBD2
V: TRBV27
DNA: TGTGCCAGCAGCAAGCTAGCGGGGACATACAATGAGCAGTTCTTC
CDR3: CASSKLAGTYNEQFF

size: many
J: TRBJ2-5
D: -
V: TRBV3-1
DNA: TGTGCCAGCAGCCCTACTGGCGTCGGGACCCAGTACTTC
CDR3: CASSPTGVGTQYF

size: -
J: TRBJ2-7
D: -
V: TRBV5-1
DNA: TGTGCCAGCAGCCCGGACAGTCTGGGCGAGCAGTACTTC
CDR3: CASSPDSLGEQYF

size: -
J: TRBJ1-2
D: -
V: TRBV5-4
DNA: TGTGCCAGCAGCTTGTTGGCAGGACCTAACTATGGCTACACCTTC
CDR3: CASSLLAGPNYGYTF

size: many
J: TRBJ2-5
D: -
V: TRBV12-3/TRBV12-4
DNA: TGTGCCAGCAGCATGTCTGAGACCCAGTACTTC
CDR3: CASSMSETQYF

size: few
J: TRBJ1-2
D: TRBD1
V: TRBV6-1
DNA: TGTGCCAGTTTGGTCAGACAGGGGAACTATGGCTACACCTTC
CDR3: CASLVRQGNYGYTF

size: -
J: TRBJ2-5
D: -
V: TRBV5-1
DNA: TGCGCCAGCACATGGACAGACCAAGAGACCCAGTACTTC
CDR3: CASTWTDQETQYF

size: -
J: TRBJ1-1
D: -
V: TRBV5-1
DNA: TGCGCCAGCAGCTTGGAGACCTACACTGAAGCTTTCTTT
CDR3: CASSLETYTEAFF

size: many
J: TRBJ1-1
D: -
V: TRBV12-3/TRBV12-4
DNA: TGTGCCAGCAGTTCCATCGGGAGGACTGAAGCTTTCTTT
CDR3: CASSSIGRTEAFF

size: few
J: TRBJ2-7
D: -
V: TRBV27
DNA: TGTGCCAGTCGGACGGCAGGGGATTACGAGCAGTACTTC
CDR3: CASRTAGDYEQYF

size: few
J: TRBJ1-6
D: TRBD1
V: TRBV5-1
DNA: TGCGCCAGCAGCTTGGTGGGACAGGGGTTTTCACCCCTCCACTTT
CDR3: CASSLVGQGFSPLHF

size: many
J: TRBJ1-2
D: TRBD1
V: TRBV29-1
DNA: TGCAGCGTTGCGACAGGGTTGGGCGGCTACACCTTC
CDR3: CSVATGLGGYTF

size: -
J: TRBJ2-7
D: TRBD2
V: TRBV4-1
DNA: TGCGCCAGCAGCCAAGTTCTAGCGGGAGAGCAGTACTTC
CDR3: CASSQVLAGEQYF

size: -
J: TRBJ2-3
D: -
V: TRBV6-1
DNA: TGTGCCAGCTTAGCCCTGAGGGGGTGGAATACGCAGTATTTT
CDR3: CASLALRGWNTQYF

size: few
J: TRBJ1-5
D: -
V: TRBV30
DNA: TGTGCCTGGAGTGTGGGGCGGATTTATAGCAATCAGCCCCAGCATTTT
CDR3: CAWSVGRIYSNQPQHF

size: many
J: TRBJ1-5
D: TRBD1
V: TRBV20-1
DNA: TGCAGTGCTAGAGAAGGGACAGCCCTTAATCAGCCCCAGCATTTT
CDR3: CSAREGTALNQPQHF

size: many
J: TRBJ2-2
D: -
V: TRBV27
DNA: TGTGCCAGCAGTTTGTCGTCTTTCGCCGGGGAGCTGTTTTTT
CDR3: CASSLSSFAGELFF

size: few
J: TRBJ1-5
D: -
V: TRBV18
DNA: TGTGCCAGCTCACCACGGGGGGGGGCAAATGGCCTCAATCAGCCCCAGCATTTT
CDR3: CASSPRGGANGLNQPQHF

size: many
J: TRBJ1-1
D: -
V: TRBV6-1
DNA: TGTGCCAGCAGTGCGCAACGGAACACTGAAGCTTTCTTT
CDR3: CASSAQRNTEAFF

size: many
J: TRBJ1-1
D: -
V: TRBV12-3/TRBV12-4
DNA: TGTGCCAGCAGTTTAGCCTCCCGGGGAAACACTGAAGCTTTCTTT
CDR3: CASSLASRGNTEAFF

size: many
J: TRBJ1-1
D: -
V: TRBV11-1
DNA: TGTGCCAGCAGCTTAAAGGGGGTCGGGCCCTGGATAAACACTGAAGCTTTCTTT
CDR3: CASSLKGVGPWINTEAFF

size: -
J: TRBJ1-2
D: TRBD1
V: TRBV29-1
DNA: TGCAGCACGCCGACAGGGACTAACTATGGCTACACCTTC
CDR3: CSTPTGTNYGYTF

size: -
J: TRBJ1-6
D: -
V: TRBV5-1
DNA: TGCGCCAGCAGCTTGAGAGGCGTGGGGACAAATAATTCACCCCTCCACTTT
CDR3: CASSLRGVGTNNSPLHF